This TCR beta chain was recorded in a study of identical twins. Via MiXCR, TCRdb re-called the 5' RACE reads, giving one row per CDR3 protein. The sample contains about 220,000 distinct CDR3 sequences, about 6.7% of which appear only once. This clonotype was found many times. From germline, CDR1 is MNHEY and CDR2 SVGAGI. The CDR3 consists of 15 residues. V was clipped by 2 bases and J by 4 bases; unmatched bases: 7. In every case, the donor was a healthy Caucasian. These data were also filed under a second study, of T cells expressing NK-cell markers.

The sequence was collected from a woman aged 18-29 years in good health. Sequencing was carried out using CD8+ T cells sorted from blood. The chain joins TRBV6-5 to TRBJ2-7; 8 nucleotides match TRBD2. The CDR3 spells CASSYRAGEKYEQYF. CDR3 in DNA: TGTGCCAGCAGTTACCGAGCGGGAGAGAAGTACGAGCAGTACTTC.